Listed below are T cell receptor beta chains from one sample, sequenced in a study of beta chain features in type 1 diabetes. Sequencing used immunoSEQ multiplex PCR; TCRdb keeps in-frame clones, though not all of them. In the table there are about 99,000 clones, under 30% of which are singletons. The sequencing input was central memory CD4+ T cells from blood. The source of these receptors is a woman aged 18-30 years with type 1 diabetes. Each CDR3 is given with its conserved first and last residue. Fields, in order: J gene, V gene, D gene, CDR3 protein. The D gene is left open where the match is weak.

>TRBJ2-2|TRBV5-6|TRBD1
CASSPGGPGELFF
>TRBJ2-5|TRBV5-1|TRBD2
CASSLGLAGFKETQYF
>TRBJ2-3|TRBV28|-
CASSLGLGGTDTQYF
>TRBJ1-3|TRBV7-8|TRBD1
CASSPREGANTIYF
>TRBJ1-1|TRBV18|-
CASSPLREKAFF
>TRBJ2-6|TRBV25-1|-
CASSEYAGANVLTF
>TRBJ2-2|TRBV5-1|-
CASSARTDPGELFF
>TRBJ2-7|TRBV5-1|-
CASKNAVNSYEQYF
>TRBJ2-1|TRBV29-1|-
CSVEAIEGGEQFF
>TRBJ2-1|TRBV11-2|TRBD2
CASSISGSYNEQFF
>TRBJ1-2|TRBV2|TRBD1
CASSRDRASYGYTF
>TRBJ1-1|TRBV7-2|TRBD1
CASSRGQGVTEAFF
>TRBJ1-3|TRBV29-1|-
CSVFQGSGNTIYF
>TRBJ2-6|TRBV4-3|-
CASSQEVSGTGANVLTF
>TRBJ1-1|TRBV5-1|-
CASSFEGRGTEAFF
>TRBJ1-2|TRBV2|-
CASSETHRSPLGYTF